Listed below are T cell receptor beta chains from one sample, sequenced in a study of CD8+CD57+ T cells in acquired aplastic anemia. TCRdb redid the calling of the reads with MiXCR, one entry per CDR3 protein. The table lists more than 150,000 distinct CDR3 sequences, approximately 48% of them singletons. The sequenced sample consisted of sorted CD4+, CD8+, or CD8+CD57+ T cells (not recorded which) from PBMCs. These receptors were collected from a human donor with aplastic anemia. The CDR3 runs from the conserved cysteine through the conserved F or W. The D gene is left open where the match is weak. Part of the rows lack a size; the others show once, few, many or a class for expanded clones.

>TRBJ2-2|TRBV7-2|NA|many
CASSLGADTGELFF
TGTGCCAGCAGCTTAGGGGCGGACACCGGGGAGCTGTTTTTT
>TRBJ2-1|TRBV5-1|TRBD2|few
CASSLLPSGGARPGVNEQFF
TGCGCCAGCAGCTTGTTACCTAGCGGGGGGGCCCGCCCGGGGGTGAATGAGCAGTTCTTC
>TRBJ1-2|TRBV15|TRBD1|NA
CASSTATTGNHYGYTF
TGTGCCAGCAGTACCGCCACGACAGGGAACCACTATGGCTACACCTTC
>TRBJ1-3|TRBV7-9|NA|NA
CASSPGRWNTIYF
TGTGCCAGCAGCCCCGGCCGGTGGAACACCATATATTTT
>TRBJ1-2|TRBV2|NA|NA
CASRTSGGANYGYTF
TGTGCCAGCAGGACTAGCGGGGGGGCTAACTATGGCTACACCTTC
>TRBJ1-3|TRBV7-4|NA|NA
CASSLSTTIYF
TGTGCCAGCAGCTTATCTACCACCATATATTTT
>TRBJ2-5|TRBV20-1|TRBD2|few
CSARDSGGETQYF
TGCAGTGCTAGAGATAGCGGGGGTGAGACCCAGTACTTC
>TRBJ2-1|TRBV19|NA|NA
CASSILGAPSDEQFF
TGTGCCAGTAGTATTCTGGGGGCGCCCTCCGATGAGCAGTTCTTC
>TRBJ2-5|TRBV7-3|TRBD2|NA
CASSLGTNLRETQYF
TGTGCCAGCAGCCTAGGGACTAACCTTCGGGAGACCCAGTACTTC
>TRBJ1-3|TRBV7-6|NA|many
CASSLALGNGNTIYF
TGTGCCAGCAGCTTAGCATTAGGAAATGGAAACACCATATATTTT
>TRBJ2-7|TRBV25-1|TRBD1|few
CASSAADRDCNGQYF
TGTGCCAGCAGTGCGGCGGACAGGGATTGTAACGGGCAGTACTTC
>TRBJ2-5|TRBV7-8|TRBD2|few
CASSFRGLAGVTETQYF
TGTGCCAGCAGCTTCAGGGGACTAGCGGGAGTAACGGAGACCCAGTACTTC
>TRBJ2-7|TRBV10-2|NA|NA
CASSERVVSPRYEQYF
TGCGCCAGCAGTGAGAGAGTTGTTTCCCCCCGCTACGAGCAGTACTTC
>TRBJ2-3|TRBV7-8|NA|NA
CASTPRRGEGTDTQYF
TGTGCCAGCACCCCAAGGAGGGGCGAGGGCACAGATACGCAGTATTTT
>TRBJ2-7|TRBV30|NA|few
CAWSVRAAGPREQYF
TGTGCCTGGAGTGTAAGGGCGGCGGGGCCGAGGGAGCAGTACTTC
>TRBJ1-2|TRBV15|TRBD1|many
CATSRSDAGGLNYGYTF
TGTGCCACCAGCAGATCCGACGCAGGGGGTTTGAACTATGGCTACACCTTC
>TRBJ1-5|TRBV11-1|TRBD1|once
CASAKGTGGFSNQPQHF
TGTGCCAGCGCCAAAGGCACAGGGGGATTTAGCAATCAGCCCCAGCATTTT
>TRBJ2-7|TRBV29-1|NA|NA
CSVSSSSYEQYF
TGCAGCGTTTCCTCGAGCTCCTACGAGCAGTACTTC
>TRBJ2-1|TRBV15|NA|NA
CATSREKSGWEQFF
TGTGCCACCAGCAGAGAAAAGTCGGGGTGGGAGCAGTTCTTC
>TRBJ2-3|TRBV18|TRBD2|few
CASSLSGVRASGDTQYF
TGTGCCAGCTCACTTTCTGGGGTCAGGGCTAGCGGAGATACGCAGTATTTT
>TRBJ2-5|TRBV10-3|NA|NA
CATTGGGRTETQYF
TGTGCCACCACAGGTGGGGGGAGAACAGAGACCCAGTACTTC
>TRBJ2-3|TRBV24-1|NA|many
CATSDFADTQYF
TGTGCCACCAGTGATTTTGCAGATACGCAGTATTTT
>TRBJ2-3|TRBV10-1|NA|few
CASSEVLGASPTADTQYF
TGCGCCAGCAGTGAGGTACTTGGGGCCAGTCCTACGGCAGATACGCAGTATTTT
>TRBJ1-1|TRBV29-1|NA|many
CSVRDAGTEAFF
TGCAGCGTCCGGGACGCAGGCACTGAAGCTTTCTTT
>TRBJ1-5|TRBV30|NA|few
CAWSVRGGIGNQPQHF
TGTGCCTGGAGTGTACGAGGAGGGATCGGCAATCAGCCCCAGCATTTT
>TRBJ2-1|TRBV24-1|NA|NA
CATSDFQLTDEQFF
TGTGCCACCAGTGATTTTCAACTAACCGATGAGCAGTTCTTC
>TRBJ2-3|TRBV29-1|TRBD1|many
CSALQGQGTDTQYF
TGCAGCGCTCTCCAGGGACAGGGCACAGATACGCAGTATTTT
>TRBJ2-3|TRBV10-3|TRBD2|few
CAIRRTSGGTDTQYF
TGTGCCATCAGGAGGACTAGCGGGGGCACAGATACGCAGTATTTT
>TRBJ1-2|TRBV5-6|NA|NA
CASRLGGLAATPGYTF
TGTGCCAGCAGATTGGGGGGGTTGGCCGCAACCCCTGGCTACACCTTC
>TRBJ2-1|TRBV29-1|TRBD1|few
CSVADRGNEQFF
TGCAGCGTAGCCGACAGGGGAAATGAGCAGTTCTTC
>TRBJ2-7|TRBV25-1|NA|NA
CASSDKPYEQYF
TGTGCCAGCAGTGACAAGCCCTACGAGCAGTACTTC
>TRBJ2-5|TRBV24-1|NA|NA
CATSDLVGGETQYF
TGTGCCACCAGTGATTTAGTTGGGGGGGAGACCCAGTACTTC
>TRBJ2-5|TRBV20-1|TRBD1|NA
CSAGPGTGETQYF
TGCAGTGCTGGACCCGGGACAGGGGAAACCCAGTACTTC
>TRBJ2-2|TRBV6-4|NA|many
CASSDSMGSGELFF
TGTGCCAGCAGTGACTCGATGGGGTCCGGGGAGCTGTTTTTT
>TRBJ2-2|TRBV10-3|TRBD1|NA
CAISELPGQDTGELFF
TGTGCCATCAGTGAACTTCCGGGACAGGACACCGGGGAGCTGTTTTTT
>TRBJ2-7|TRBV20-1|TRBD2|NA
CSAKTGGPVEQYF
TGCAGTGCTAAAACGGGAGGGCCGGTCGAGCAGTACTTC
>TRBJ1-1|TRBV5-5|TRBD1|NA
CASSLVYRGLDTEAFF
TGTGCCAGCAGCTTGGTCTACAGGGGGCTCGACACTGAAGCTTTCTTT
>TRBJ1-1|TRBV7-2|NA|NA
CASSSGGVNTEAFF
TGTGCCAGCAGCTCCGGCGGGGTCAACACTGAAGCTTTCTTT
>TRBJ1-2|TRBV4-1|NA|few
CASSQLTDGLWLGKGRGYTF
TGCGCCAGCAGCCAACTGACGGACGGCCTATGGCTAGGGAAAGGACGGGGCTACACCTTC
>TRBJ1-5|TRBV12-3/TRBV12-4|TRBD1|NA
CASSYLTGGTQPQHF
TGTGCCAGCAGTTATTTGACAGGGGGCACTCAGCCCCAGCATTTT
>TRBJ2-3|TRBV5-1|TRBD2|many
CASSLGPSGGIDTQYF
TGCGCCAGCAGCTTGGGCCCTAGCGGGGGGATAGATACGCAGTATTTT
>TRBJ2-7|TRBV10-1|NA|NA
CASSRRTDLYEQYF
TGCGCCAGCAGCCGAAGGACAGACCTCTACGAGCAGTACTTC